This T cell receptor (beta chain) derives from a study of sequential checkpoint blockade in melanoma. Sample treatment: randomized to nivolumab then ipilimumab (arm A) or the reverse (arm B). Produced via immunoSEQ multiplex PCR; TCRdb's table is partial and in-frame only. The table records roughly 9,000 clones, roughly 29% of them present only once. Germline loops: CDR1 LNHDA, CDR2 SQIVND (reference sequence). This CDR3 has 13 residues. V was pared by 3 bases and J by 4 bases, with 9 bases between. This clone was seen more than once but under ten times. The rearrangement uses TRBV19 and TRBJ1-1; tentatively, D is TRBD1 (5 bases). This sample comprised tumor tissue (inferred from file names), obtained from a patient given nivolumab and ipilimumab in sequence. The receptor comes from a human donor with melanoma. CDR3 DNA sequence: TGTGCCAGTAGTATCCAGGGCGGCACTGAAGCTTTCTTT. Its protein product is CASSIQGGTEAFF.